This T cell receptor (beta chain) was recovered during a study of vaccination and CD4 T cells after COVID-19 (dated by TCRdb to between 2021 and 2023). The study in broad terms: Convalescent patients had a positive SARS-CoV-2 result on nasal swab PCR, and of these patients, nine had mild disease and one had severe disease. Six males and four females were included in the convalescent cohort, with two Hispanic individuals, seven Caucasians, two Asians and one multiracial person represented. Participants received two doses of either the Pfizer-BioNTech BNT162b2 vaccine (n=8) or the Moderna mRNA-1273 vaccine (n=2). Post-COVID blood samples were collected from convalescent patients a median of around 96 days after diagnosis, with a range of about 35 to 170 days. The time from the second vaccine dose to post-vaccine blood sampling had a median of around 72 days and ranged from roughly 13 to 241 days. Culture stimuli were overlapping spike peptide pools from SARS-CoV-2 and from the common cold coronaviruses HCoV-NL63, HCoV-OC43 and HCoV-229E. Control cultures received a CEFX viral epitope pool as the positive control, an HIV-1 Nef peptide pool as the negative control, or no peptide. The spike-specific CD4+ TCR repertoire was compared before and after mRNA vaccination in fewer than eleven COVID-19 convalescent patients and a handful of infection-naive healthy vaccine recipients. The study at large found these results: The median number of SARS-CoV-2-reactive clonotypes rose from 20 to 25 after infection to roughly 38 after vaccination, but the change was not significant. The study included relatively few convalescent patients and did not analyze early timepoints after natural infection. Among the post-vaccine SARS-CoV-2-reactive clones in convalescent patients, a median around 90% showed up only after vaccination, which suggests vaccine-specific priming. Nearly all vaccine-specific clones in convalescent patients (304 of 307) were mono-reactive for SARS-CoV-2 spike rather than cross-reactive with common cold coronaviruses.

In this sample, this clonotype turned up a few times. What this receptor recognizes is not known. Nothing much larger sits one base from this clone, and base qualities are not available. From its cysteine to its phenylalanine, the CDR3 spans 16 amino acids. Left in the record is the CDR3 DNA by itself, 48 bases read in frame from the first base. CDR1 MNHEY and CDR2 SMNVEV are derived from the germline V gene (reference sequence). Compared with germline, V lacks 8 bases and J lacks 7 bases; bases without a gene match: 12. The sample's treatment or condition label, decoded: approximately 9-day PBMC culture with coronavirus spike peptide pools or control peptides (ViraFEST assay). The ViraFEST assay, used in the study, expanded antigen-specific T cells with peptide pools and then identified the expanded clonotypes through TCR sequencing. Positive SARS-CoV-2 PCR tests in the convalescent patients dated from March to December 2020, before Alpha, Beta and Delta variants emerged in the United States. Each well held two million PBMCs cultured with approximately 10 ug/ml peptide pools in IMDM containing 5% human AB serum and 9.5 to 10 IU/ml IL-2. Half of the culture medium was replaced with fresh IL-2-containing medium on days 3 and 7. After 10 days of culture, CD4+ T cells were isolated by negative selection with the EasySep CD4+ T cell isolation kit. Ficoll-Paque Plus gradient centrifugation was used to isolate PBMCs from whole blood, and the isolated PBMCs were then either used fresh or cryopreserved at -140C. Each culture condition was generally run in triplicate wells.

The library came from PCR. At the Johns Hopkins FTIC core, DNA from the cultured CD4+ T cells underwent TCR sequencing with the Oncomine TCR Beta short-read assay. The QIAamp micro DNA kit was used to extract genomic DNA from the cultured CD4+ T cells. Oncomine TCR Beta libraries made from cultured CD4+ T cells were pooled using unique dual indexes and sequenced on an Illumina iSeq 100. On the authors' methods: Non-productive sequences were removed, and CDR3s that did not start with C, did not end with F or W, or were shorter than 7 amino acids were discarded. The MANAFEST web application identified antigen-specific clonotypes by comparing peptide-stimulated wells against reference wells and other culture wells. To be called positive, a clone needed an FDR below 0.05, an odds ratio above 5, and a productive frequency above 0.1% in at least two of three replicate wells. A clonotype counted as cross-reactive if it showed significant expansion both in the SARS-CoV-2 spike wells and in at least one common cold coronavirus spike condition. Similarity between CDR3 sequences was evaluated in R version 3.6.1 using Levenshtein distances (stringdist) and unrooted phylogenetic trees (ape). TCRdb ran its own pipeline on the public reads, namely fastp trimming at Q25 and MiXCR clone calling, and kept in-frame beta chains. Rows merge per CDR3 protein into single entries with the most common DNA and genes. None of the V and J calls come from the authors' own analysis; TCRdb made them. This sample is represented by about 20,000 distinct CDR3 sequences; 45% to 60% of them were singletons. Clones ranked in the top ten supply 7.4% of the sample.

The chain joins TRBV27 to TRBJ2-5, and 14 junction bases match TRBD2. The receptor was isolated from a human donor who had recovered from COVID-19. The sample was CD4+ T cells from blood, cultured in vitro. The bases read TGTGCCAGCGTTGGGACTAGCGGGAGAGGGTATGGGACCCAGTACTTC. Translated, it gives CASVGTSGRGYGTQYF.